This passage covers 15 T cell receptor beta chains from one sample sequenced in a study of post-analysis software for immune sequencing data. Carried by the TCR beta cDNA libraries were unique molecular identifiers. MiXCR, applied by TCRdb to the PCR reads, yields one record per CDR3 protein. The sample lists 750,000 to 950,000 distinct CDR3 sequences; approximately 53% were seen once. Study-wide points: A handful of TRBV segments were significantly more frequent in patients than in controls. TRBV5-6, TRBV5-1 and TRBV20-1 were among these segments.

For these TCRs, the target antigens are not known. The specimen was blood. The receptors were gathered from a girl between 5 and 17 years old with multiple sclerosis.

This chain joins TRBV2 and TRBJ2-4, with D perhaps matching TRBD1 (6 bases). This CDR3 is 15 amino acids long. The germline CDR1 and CDR2 sequences are SNHLY and FYNNEI. Deletions cut 0 bases from V and 3 bases from J, with 9 bases between. This CDR3 reads CASSEAEGVKNIQYF. The CDR3 DNA reads TGTGCCAGCAGTGAAGCCGAGGGGGTCAAAAACATTCAGTACTTC. Supplemented by reference TRBV2 and TRBJ2-4, the full variable domain reads EPEVTQTPSHQVTQMGQEVILRCVPISNHLYFYWYRQILGQKVEFLVSFYNNEISEKSEIFDDQFSVERPDGSNFTLKIRSTKLEDSAMYFCASSEAEGVKNIQYFGAGTRLSVL.

The chain employs TRBV15 and TRBJ2-7, with unresolved D. The CDR3 totals 16 residues. CDR1 and CDR2 from the germline V gene are LNHNV and YYDKDF (reference sequence). With 1 base removed from V and 2 bases from J, the gap between germline ends came to 15 bases. The CDR3, as DNA: TGTGCCACCAGCAGAGGGATTTACCTTCCAACCTACGAGCAGTACTTC. It codes for CATSRGIYLPTYEQYF.

The DNA for the CDR3 is TGTGCCAGCAGCACCAGGGAAGGGGCCGGGGAGCTGTTTTTT. It specifies CASSTREGAGELFF. This sequence joins TRBV5-4 and TRBJ2-2, with D tentatively TRBD1 (5 bases). Trimming took off 4 bases at V and 6 bases at J, with 13 bases between the two ends. Germline CDR1 and CDR2: SGHNT and YYREEE (reference sequence). CDR3 length: 14 amino acids.

A few counts support this clonotype. The chain employs TRBV12-3 or TRBV12-4 and TRBJ1-1; the match to TRBD1 covers 7 bases. The CDR3 spans 13 residues. With V trimmed by 1 base and J by 9 bases, 5 bases remained unmatched. CDR3 in DNA: TGTGCCAGCAGTTTAGGGGACAGCGTCAAAGCTTTCTTT. This sequence encodes CASSLGDSVKAFF.

In this sample, this clonotype turned up a few times. This rearrangement joins TRBV6-6 to TRBJ2-5, with 13 positions matching TRBD2. V shed 6 bases and J 5 bases; nucleotides not matched to a gene: 9. Germline lookup yields CDR1 MNHNY and CDR2 SVGAGI (reference sequence). The CDR3 length is 16 residues. The CDR3 DNA is TGTGCCAGCAGCCAAAGGACTAGCGGGGGCTTGGAGACCCAGTACTTC. This sequence encodes CASSQRTSGGLETQYF.

The V and J genes are TRBV29-1 and TRBJ2-5; TRBD2 matches 7 bases. Germline V CDR1 and CDR2: SQVTM, ANQGSEA. V gave up 0 bases and J gave up 5 bases; unmatched junction bases: 6. The CDR3 is 14 residues long. This CDR3 is CSVEDRTRGETQYF. The CDR3 region has the DNA TGCAGCGTTGAAGATCGGACTAGAGGGGAGACCCAGTACTTC.

This clonotype came up a few times. V usage is TRBV3-1 and J usage is TRBJ2-1; D is possibly TRBD2 (5 bases). The CDR3 length is 16 residues. V lost 5 bases and J 2 bases, leaving 16 bases between the germline ends. Germline loops: CDR1 LGHDT, CDR2 YNNKEL (reference sequence). CDR3 sequence reads: CASSLRSGNAYNEQFF. The DNA of the CDR3 is TGTGCCAGCAGCTTGCGAAGCGGTAACGCCTACAATGAGCAGTTCTTC.

J is TRBJ2-1 and V is TRBV4-1; TRBD2 might be the D (5 bases). Germline CDR1 and CDR2: MGHRA and YSYEKL. Trimming left V 4 bases short and J 2 bases short, with 15 bases between. The CDR3 covers 16 residues. CDR3 amino acids: CASSPTWRAPYNEQFF. In DNA form, the CDR3 reads TGCGCCAGCAGCCCGACTTGGCGGGCCCCCTACAATGAGCAGTTCTTC.

This chain joins TRBV5-1 and TRBJ2-7; the match to TRBD2 covers 7 bases. Germline V gene sequence: CDR1 SGHRS, CDR2 YFSETQ. This CDR3 comprises 15 residues. V lost 6 bases and J lost 3; bases outside the gene matches: 12. CDR3 sequence (DNA): TGCGCCAGCAACAGTGGCGGGGGTTCCTTCTACGAGCAGTACTTC. This codes for CASNSGGGSFYEQYF.

The chain uses TRBV14 and TRBJ2-3; 7 bases align to TRBD1. From germline, CDR1 is SGHDN and CDR2 FVKESK. The ends lost 7 bases at V and 0 bases at J; junction bases unmatched: 7. The CDR3 covers 15 residues. CDR3 region: CASNRGDRSTDTQYF. Here the CDR3 DNA reads TGTGCCAGCAACCGTGGGGACAGAAGCACAGATACGCAGTATTTT.

This chain connects TRBV5-1 to TRBJ2-7; D may match TRBD1 or TRBD2 (5 bases each). V was shortened by 4 bases and J by 2 bases, with 19 bases between the two germline ends. In germline, CDR1 is SGHRS, CDR2 YFSETQ. There are 16 residues in the CDR3. In nucleotides, the CDR3 is TGCGCCAGCAGCCCTCCGGGGACGGCGATAACCTACGAGCAGTACTTC. It yields the protein CASSPPGTAITYEQYF.

In its sample, this clonotype was seen a few times. This rearrangement joins TRBV2 to TRBJ2-3, with TRBD2 matching 10 bases. CDR1 and CDR2 (germline): SNHLY, FYNNEI. The V gene end was trimmed by 11 bases and the J gene end by 8 bases; junction bases not matched to a gene: 16. The CDR3 contains 15 residues. CDR3 region: CASQGLAGVAGTQYF. The CDR3, as DNA: TGTGCCTCCCAGGGGCTAGCGGGGGTGGCGGGTACGCAGTATTTT. Full variable domain (missing parts from reference TRBV2 and TRBJ2-3): EPEVTQTPSHQVTQMGQEVILRCVPISNHLYFYWYRQILGQKVEFLVSFYNNEISEKSEIFDDQFSVERPDGSNFTLKIRSTKLEDSAMYFCASQGLAGVAGTQYFGPGTRLTVL.

The genes are TRBV11-2 and TRBJ2-7; 9 nucleotides match TRBD2. Per germline, CDR1 SGHAT and CDR2 FQNNGV. V was clipped by 4 bases and J by 1 base; unmatched bases: 5. This CDR3 is 15 amino acids long. CDR3 in amino acids: CASSYGLALSYEQYF. CDR3 DNA sequence: TGTGCCAGCAGCTATGGACTAGCGCTGTCCTACGAGCAGTACTTC.

V is TRBV20-1 and J is TRBJ2-7, with 7 bases identical to TRBD2. The CDR3 spans 15 residues. CDR1 DFQATT and CDR2 SNEGSKA come from the germline V gene (reference sequence). Trimming cost V 5 bases and J 0 bases; bases outside gene matches: 10. CDR3 amino acids: CSAPSTSVSSYEQYF. CDR3 DNA: TGCAGTGCTCCCAGTACTAGCGTCAGCTCCTACGAGCAGTACTTC.

This clonotype came up a few times. The genes are TRBV10-3 and TRBJ2-7; TRBD2 matches 12 bases. With 4 bases clipped from V and 3 bases from J, the junction kept 1 base outside the gene matches. Per the germline V gene, CDR1 is ENHRY and CDR2 is SYGVKD. The CDR3 covers 14 residues. The chain's CDR3 is CAISATSGSYEQYF. DNA for the CDR3: TGTGCCATCAGTGCGACTAGCGGGAGCTACGAGCAGTACTTC.